The 28 T cell receptor beta chains below were found in one sample sequenced in a study of graft-versus-host responses after intestinal transplantation. No antigens are known for them. Profiling relied on immunoSEQ multiplex PCR, and the TCRdb table lists in-frame clones only, not all of them. The sample contains 90,000 to 130,000 clones, around 94% of which appear only once. Sample: unstimulated CD8+ T cells sorted from spleen or lymph node cells, taken before transplant. The receptors stem from a human donor who was the organ donor for an intestinal transplant.

The rearrangement uses TRBV4-2 and TRBJ1-2, with no clear D. The length of the CDR3 is 16 residues. The V gene's germline CDR1 is LGHNA and CDR2 YNFKEQ. V lost 5 bases and J lost 13, with 29 bases in between. This chain's CDR3 is CASSEFGLRTFRGITF. The CDR3 region has the DNA TGTGCCAGCAGCGAGTTTGGACTGCGGACTTTCCGAGGTATCACCTTC.

This chain uses TRBV6-1 with TRBJ1-1; D perhaps matches TRBD1 (5 bases). The germline gives CDR1 MNHNS, CDR2 SASEGT. This CDR3 is built from 15 residues. Trimming stripped 7 bases from V and 3 bases from J, with 18 bases between. CDR3 amino acids: CASINFRARDTEAFF. The CDR3 region has the DNA TGTGCCAGCATCAACTTCAGGGCGAGGGACACTGAAGCTTTCTTT.

The V call is TRBV6-1, the J call TRBJ2-2; the match to TRBD1 covers 8 bases. Losses at the gene ends were 8 bases for V and 10 bases for J; bases not matched to a gene: 3. The CDR3 is made up of 11 amino acids. Germline V gene lookup returns CDR1 MNHNS and CDR2 SASEGT. The CDR3, as DNA: TGTGCCAGCCAGGGGGCGCCGGAGCTGTTTTTT. It translates to CASQGAPELFF.

The chain employs TRBV19 and TRBJ1-1; D unresolved. Germline V gives CDR1 LNHDA, CDR2 SQIVND (reference sequence). V was pared by 1 base and J by 3 bases, with 9 bases between. The CDR3 covers 14 residues. The CDR3 region is CASSIVPIDTEAFF. In DNA, the CDR3 is TGTGCCAGTAGTATAGTACCCATTGACACTGAAGCTTTCTTT.

The CDR3 reads CASSWTPVTTKSEQFF. Here the CDR3 DNA reads TGTGCCAGCAGTTGGACCCCGGTGACTACGAAGTCTGAGCAGTTCTTC. The chain has TRBV25-1 and TRBJ2-1, with a tentative D call TRBD2 (5 bases). In germline, CDR1 is MGHDK, CDR2 SYGVNS. The CDR3 sequence is 16 residues long. V lost 5 bases and J lost 9, with 23 bases in between. The full variable domain, rest sourced from reference TRBV25-1 and TRBJ2-1, is EADIYQTPRYLVIGTGKKITLECSQTMGHDKMYWYQQDPGMELHLIHYSYGVNSTEKGDLSSESTVSRIRTEHFPLTLESARPSHTSQYLCASSWTPVTTKSEQFFGPGTRLTVL.

The CDR3 region is CASSDGYEQYF. CDR3 DNA: TGCGCCAGCAGCGACGGGTACGAGCAGTACTTC. The rearrangement joins TRBV5-1 to TRBJ2-7, with no clear D. This CDR3 region has 11 residues. V lost 4 bases and J 4 bases, leaving 6 bases between the germline ends. CDR1 is SGHRS, CDR2 YFSETQ, per germline.

The rearrangement joins TRBV5-6 to TRBJ2-1; possibly TRBD1 for D (5 bases). V was cut by 0 bases and J by 0 bases, with 7 bases left in between. This CDR3 is 15 amino acids long. Germline loops: CDR1 SGHDT, CDR2 YYEEEE. CDR3 sequence reads: CASSLDRRSYNEQFF. DNA of the CDR3: TGTGCCAGCAGCTTGGACAGGCGCTCCTACAATGAGCAGTTCTTC.

V gene TRBV27 combines with J gene TRBJ2-7, with 7 bases matching TRBD2. V was clipped by 5 bases and J by 3 bases; unmatched bases: 4. The CDR3 sequence is 13 residues long. Germline assignment: CDR1 MNHEY and CDR2 SMNVEV (reference sequence). CDR3 nucleotide sequence: TGTGCCAGCAGTCTAGGACTAGGCTACGAGCAGTACTTC. This encodes CASSLGLGYEQYF.

This clone occurred once. V gene TRBV27 combines with J gene TRBJ2-7; D may correspond to TRBD1 or TRBD2 (5 bases each). The CDR3 loop spans 15 amino acids. CDR1 and CDR2 (germline): MNHEY, SMNVEV (reference sequence). V was clipped by 1 base and J by 5 bases, with 15 bases between them. The DNA of the CDR3 is TGTGCCAGCAGTTTATTCCAGGGACCACCTAACGAGCAGTACTTC. This codes for CASSLFQGPPNEQYF.

The chain couples TRBV28 to TRBJ2-6; D uncertain. This CDR3 region has 15 residues. Germline CDR1 MDHEN, CDR2 SYDVKM. Trimming took off 0 bases at V and 1 base at J, with 4 bases between the two ends. The CDR3 sequence: CASSLWASGANVLTF. CDR3 bases: TGTGCCAGCAGTTTATGGGCATCTGGGGCCAACGTCCTGACTTTC. The variable domain in full, with the rest retrieved from reference TRBV28 and TRBJ2-6, is DVKVTQSSRYLVKRTGEKVFLECVQDMDHENMFWYRQDPGLGLRLIYFSYDVKMKEKGDIPEGYSVSREKKERFSLILESASTNQTSMYLCASSLWASGANVLTFGAGSRLTVL.

The chain employs TRBV7-9 and TRBJ2-7, with D perhaps TRBD1 (5 bases). The CDR3 length is 15 residues. V was clipped by 3 bases and J by 0 bases, with 12 bases between them. The V gene's germline CDR1 is SEHNR and CDR2 FQNEAQ (reference sequence). The CDR3 region is CASSLSDSFSYEQYF. The CDR3 nucleotides are TGTGCCAGCAGCTTGTCCGACAGTTTCTCCTACGAGCAGTACTTC. The full variable domain, completed using reference TRBV7-9 and TRBJ2-7, is DTGVSQNPRHKITKRGQNVTFRCDPISEHNRLYWYRQTLGQGPEFLTYFQNEAQLEKSRLLSDRFSAERPKGSFSTLEIQRTEQGDSAMYLCASSLSDSFSYEQYFGPGTRLTVT.

J is TRBJ2-1 and V is TRBV4-2; 11 bases match TRBD2. Per germline, CDR1 LGHNA and CDR2 YNFKEQ. The junction had 3 bases not matched to a gene; V was cut back by 3 bases and J by 2 bases. The CDR3 is 16 amino acids. The chain's CDR3 is CASSQASGRPYNEQFF. For the CDR3, the DNA is TGTGCCAGCAGCCAGGCTAGCGGGAGGCCCTACAATGAGCAGTTCTTC.

Regarding this clone: The junction departs from germline at one end; a sequencing error may be responsible. The chain has TRBV2 and TRBJ1-5; D call uncertain. The germline CDR1 and CDR2 sequences are SNHLY and FYNNEI. The CDR3 consists of 15 residues. The DNA of the CDR3 is TGTGCCAGCAGGGAAGCGGCTGGGGGCAATCAGCCCCAGCATTTT. It codes for CASREAAGGNQPQHF.

V and J are TRBV9 and TRBJ1-3; tentative D call: TRBD1 (6 bases). The V and J ends lost 3 bases and 2 bases respectively, with 9 bases between them. This CDR3 has 14 amino acids. The V gene's germline CDR1 is SGDLS and CDR2 YYNGEE. The CDR3 bases are TGTGCCAGCAGCGAGGGGGGGACTGGAAACACCATATATTTT. Its protein is CASSEGGTGNTIYF. Combining the CDR3 with reference TRBV9 and TRBJ1-3 gives the whole variable domain DSGVTQTPKHLITATGQRVTLRCSPRSGDLSVYWYQQSLDQGLQFLIQYYNGEERAKGNILERFSAQQFPDLHSELNLSSLELGDSALYFCASSEGGTGNTIYFGEGSWLTVV.

The V and J genes are TRBV30 and TRBJ2-7; the D is unclear. V lost 5 bases and J 1 base, leaving 24 bases between the germline ends. The CDR3 spans 17 residues. From germline, CDR1 is GTSNPN and CDR2 SVGIG (reference sequence). The DNA for the CDR3 is TGTGCCTGGTCCTCTTTGTACGAGAATTCAGGATCCTACGAGCAGTACTTC. Encoded protein: CAWSSLYENSGSYEQYF.

The chain has TRBV27 and TRBJ2-3; tentative D call: TRBD1 (5 bases). The germline V and J ends were trimmed by 4 bases and 1 base, with 9 bases remaining between them. The CDR3 spans 14 residues. Per the germline V gene, CDR1 is MNHEY and CDR2 is SMNVEV (reference sequence). The CDR3 nucleotides are TGTGCCAGCAGTTGGATGGGGCGCACAGATACGCAGTATTTT. Translated: CASSWMGRTDTQYF.

The rearrangement joins TRBV7-9 to TRBJ2-5, with a tentative D call TRBD1 (5 bases). Trimming took 4 bases from V and 4 from J, leaving 7 bases between them. Germline V CDR1 and CDR2: SEHNR, FQNEAQ (reference sequence). The CDR3 length is 12 residues. This CDR3 reads CASSYRGETQYF. The CDR3 bases are TGTGCCAGCAGCTATAGGGGAGAGACCCAGTACTTC.

J is TRBJ2-7 and V is TRBV7-8; 11 bases align to TRBD1. Germline values: CDR1 SGHVS, CDR2 FQNEAQ. CDR3 length: 16 amino acids. The ends lost 1 base at V and 1 base at J; junction bases unmatched: 3. The chain's CDR3 is CASSLGDRGYSYEQYF. In DNA form, the CDR3 reads TGTGCCAGCAGCTTAGGGGACAGGGGGTATTCCTACGAGCAGTACTTC.

The rearrangement joins TRBV2 to TRBJ2-7; maybe TRBD2 (5 bases). CDR1 SNHLY and CDR2 FYNNEI come from the germline V gene. The CDR3 is made up of 13 amino acids. With 6 bases removed from V and 6 bases from J, the gap between germline ends came to 15 bases. The CDR3 region has the DNA TGTGCCAGCAGCGATAAGGGAGCAGGCGAGCAGTACTTC. Amino acid sequence: CASSDKGAGEQYF. Full variable domain (missing parts from reference TRBV2 and TRBJ2-7): EPEVTQTPSHQVTQMGQEVILRCVPISNHLYFYWYRQILGQKVEFLVSFYNNEISEKSEIFDDQFSVERPDGSNFTLKIRSTKLEDSAMYFCASSDKGAGEQYFGPGTRLTVT.

The rearrangement links TRBV30 to TRBJ2-7, with D perhaps matching TRBD2 (6 bases). The CDR3 contains 11 residues. Trimming cost V 4 bases and J 6 bases, with 10 bases left between them. CDR1 GTSNPN and CDR2 SVGIG come from the germline V gene (reference sequence). This CDR3 reads CAWKLAREQYF. CDR3 DNA sequence: TGTGCCTGGAAACTAGCCCGCGAGCAGTACTTC.

This clone was recorded only once. The chain couples TRBV13 to TRBJ2-1; 8 bases match TRBD1. Germline CDR1 is PRHDT and CDR2 is FYEKMQ (reference sequence). The CDR3 sequence is 16 residues long. Germline trimming cut 5 bases from V and 5 bases from J; bases unmatched to any gene: 11. The CDR3, as DNA: TGTGCCAGCAGCCCGGGAGACAGGGGATCTAACAATGAGCAGTTCTTC. This codes for CASSPGDRGSNNEQFF. Based on the CDR3 plus reference TRBV13 and TRBJ2-1, the full variable domain is AAGVIQSPRHLIKEKRETATLKCYPIPRHDTVYWYQQGPGQDPQFLISFYEKMQSDKGSIPDRFSAQQFSDYHSELNMSSLELGDSALYFCASSPGDRGSNNEQFFGPGTRLTVL.

The V call is TRBV7-9, the J call TRBJ2-7, with 14 nucleotides matching TRBD2. Germline V gene sequence: CDR1 SEHNR, CDR2 FQNEAQ (reference sequence). CDR3 length equals 15 residues. The V and J ends lost 5 bases and 4 bases, in that order; junction bases with no gene match: 4. CDR3: CASSPGLAGVYEQYF. The CDR3 DNA is TGTGCCAGCAGCCCGGGACTAGCGGGAGTGTACGAGCAGTACTTC.

In DNA, the CDR3 is TGTGCCAGCAGCTTAGGCAGGGAATACGAGCAGTACTTC. It yields the protein CASSLGREYEQYF. The chain carries TRBV11-2 and TRBJ2-7; TRBD1 might be the D (5 bases). From germline, CDR1 is SGHAT and CDR2 FQNNGV. The CDR3 totals 13 residues. V was cut by 1 base and J by 4 bases, with 8 bases left in between.

V gene TRBV6-6 combines with J gene TRBJ1-1; the D gene is possibly TRBD1 (5 bases). CDR3 length: 13 residues. Trimming cost V 1 base and J 2 bases, with 5 bases left between them. Per germline, CDR1 MNHNY and CDR2 SVGAGI (reference sequence). CDR3: CASSYWGNTEAFF. The DNA for the CDR3 is TGTGCCAGCAGTTACTGGGGCAACACTGAAGCTTTCTTT.

The chain recombines TRBV6-5 with TRBJ2-6; 7 bases line up with TRBD2. Losses at the gene ends were 4 bases for V and 0 bases for J; bases not matched to a gene: 0. The CDR3 consists of 15 residues. CDR1 MNHEY and CDR2 SVGAGI come from the germline V gene. The CDR3, as DNA: TGTGCCAGCAGTTCGGGGGGCTCTGGGGCCAACGTCCTGACTTTC. Protein product: CASSSGGSGANVLTF.

CDR3 protein: CASSPLLGNTIYF. DNA for the CDR3: TGTGCCAGCTCACCCCTCCTTGGAAACACCATATATTTT. The rearrangement links TRBV18 to TRBJ1-3, with D unresolved. V was pared by 3 bases and J by 3 bases, with 6 bases between. Germline assignment: CDR1 KGHSH and CDR2 LQKENI. The CDR3 is 13 amino acids.

The V and J genes are TRBV19 and TRBJ1-2; 9 nucleotides align to TRBD1. The CDR3 runs 12 residues. Germline loops: CDR1 LNHDA, CDR2 SQIVND (reference sequence). Trimming removed 8 bases from V and 4 bases from J; junction bases left unmatched: 2. The CDR3 sequence is CASEGQGYGYTF. CDR3 bases: TGTGCCAGTGAGGGACAGGGCTATGGCTACACCTTC.

The chain links TRBV27 to TRBJ2-3, with TRBD2 matching 13 bases. The CDR3 sequence is 16 residues long. The J segment lost 5 bases and the V segment lost 6 bases, leaving 8 bases of the junction unmatched. The germline V gene encodes CDR1 MNHEY and CDR2 SMNVEV (reference sequence). The CDR3 sequence: CASSALAGGGKDTQYF. CDR3 DNA: TGTGCCAGCAGCGCACTAGCGGGAGGGGGTAAAGATACGCAGTATTTT.